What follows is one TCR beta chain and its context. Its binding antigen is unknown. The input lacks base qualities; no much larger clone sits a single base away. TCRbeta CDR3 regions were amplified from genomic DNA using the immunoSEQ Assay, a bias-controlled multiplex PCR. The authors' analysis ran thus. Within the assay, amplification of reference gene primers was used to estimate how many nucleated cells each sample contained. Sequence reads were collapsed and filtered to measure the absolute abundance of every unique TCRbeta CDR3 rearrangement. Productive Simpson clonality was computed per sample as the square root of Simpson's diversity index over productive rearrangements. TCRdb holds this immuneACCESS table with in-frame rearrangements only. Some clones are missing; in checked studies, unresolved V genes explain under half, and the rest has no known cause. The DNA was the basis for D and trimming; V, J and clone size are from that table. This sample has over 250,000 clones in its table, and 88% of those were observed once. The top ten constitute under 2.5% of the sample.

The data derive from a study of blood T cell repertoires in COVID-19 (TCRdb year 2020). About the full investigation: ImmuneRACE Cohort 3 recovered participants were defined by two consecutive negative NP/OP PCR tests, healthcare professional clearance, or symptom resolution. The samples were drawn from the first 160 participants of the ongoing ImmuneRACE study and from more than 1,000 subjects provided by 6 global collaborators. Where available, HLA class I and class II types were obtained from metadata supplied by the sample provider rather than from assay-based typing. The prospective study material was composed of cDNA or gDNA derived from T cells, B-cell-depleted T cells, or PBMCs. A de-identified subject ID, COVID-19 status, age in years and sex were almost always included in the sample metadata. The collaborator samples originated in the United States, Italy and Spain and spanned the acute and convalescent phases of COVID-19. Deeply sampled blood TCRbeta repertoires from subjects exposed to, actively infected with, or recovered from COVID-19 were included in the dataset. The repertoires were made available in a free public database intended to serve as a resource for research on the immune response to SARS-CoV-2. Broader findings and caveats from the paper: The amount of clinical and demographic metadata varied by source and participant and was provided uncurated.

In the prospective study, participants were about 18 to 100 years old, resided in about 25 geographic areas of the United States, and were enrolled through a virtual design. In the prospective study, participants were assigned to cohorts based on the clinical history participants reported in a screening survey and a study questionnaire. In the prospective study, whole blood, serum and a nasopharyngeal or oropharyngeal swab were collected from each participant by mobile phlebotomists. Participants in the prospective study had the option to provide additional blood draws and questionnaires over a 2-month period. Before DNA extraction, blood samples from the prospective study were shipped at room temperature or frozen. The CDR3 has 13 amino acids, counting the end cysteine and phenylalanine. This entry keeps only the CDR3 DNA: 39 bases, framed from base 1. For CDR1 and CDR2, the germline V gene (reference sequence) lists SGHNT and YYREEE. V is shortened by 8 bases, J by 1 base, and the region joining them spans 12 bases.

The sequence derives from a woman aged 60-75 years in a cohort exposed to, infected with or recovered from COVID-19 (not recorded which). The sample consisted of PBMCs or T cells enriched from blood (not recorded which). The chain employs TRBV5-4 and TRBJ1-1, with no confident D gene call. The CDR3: CASTLARNTEAFF. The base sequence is TGTGCCAGTACCTTGGCCCGGAACACTGAAGCTTTCTTT.